The rows below give T cell receptor beta chains drawn from one sample of a study of T-cell memory formation after mild COVID-19. TCRdb re-called the 5' RACE reads through MiXCR, storing one row per CDR3 protein. The repertoire includes roughly 300,000 distinct CDR3 sequences, roughly 13% of them detected once, and about a fifth sits in the top ten. Material for sequencing was PBMCs or a T cell subset sorted from them (not recorded which). These receptors were obtained from a man aged 18-30 years who had mild COVID-19 (a few samples of this study predate the infection). Cell type and time point are not known. The CDR3 runs from the conserved cysteine through the conserved F or W. The D gene is left open where the match is weak. The size field is filled for only some rows; it gives once, few, many or a size class.

TRBV11-2,TRBJ2-7,.,.,CASSFYSEQYF,TGTGCCAGCAGCTTTTACAGCGAGCAGTACTTC
TRBV7-9,TRBJ1-2,few,TRBD1,CASSARTGKQTNYGYTF,TGTGCCAGCAGCGCTCGGACAGGCAAACAGACTAACTATGGCTACACCTTC
TRBV4-2,TRBJ2-5,.,TRBD1,CASSHSIDRGYSQETQYF,TGTGCCAGCAGCCACTCCATCGACAGGGGATACTCCCAAGAGACCCAGTACTTC
TRBV7-9,TRBJ2-5,.,.,CASSPEVRSPETQYF,TGTGCCAGCAGCCCAGAGGTCCGATCCCCGGAGACCCAGTACTTC
TRBV7-2,TRBJ1-1,few,.,CASSLESYTEAFF,TGTGCCAGCAGCTTAGAGTCCTACACTGAAGCTTTCTTT
TRBV6-5,TRBJ1-2,.,TRBD1,CASSSGTGARGYTF,TGTGCCAGCAGTTCGGGGACAGGGGCGCGGGGCTACACCTTC
TRBV2,TRBJ2-7,.,.,CASDEQYF,TGTGCCAGCGACGAGCAGTACTTC
TRBV25-1,TRBJ2-7,few,.,CASGPEEQYF,TGTGCCAGCGGGCCCGAGGAGCAGTACTTC
TRBV29-1,TRBJ2-7,.,.,CSGRDISYEQYF,TGCAGCGGCCGGGACATATCCTACGAGCAGTACTTC
TRBV20-1,TRBJ1-4,.,.,CSASQGPNEKLFF,TGCAGTGCTTCCCAGGGACCAAATGAAAAACTGTTTTTT
TRBV7-2,TRBJ2-5,few,.,CASSFSRGAETQYF,TGTGCCAGCAGCTTTAGCCGGGGGGCGGAGACCCAGTACTTC
TRBV24-1,TRBJ1-2,.,.,CATSALGEGYTF,TGTGCCACCAGTGCCCTAGGCGAGGGCTACACCTTC
TRBV7-8,TRBJ2-7,many,.,CASSGGPTYEQYF,TGTGCCAGCAGCGGTGGCCCCACCTACGAGCAGTACTTC
TRBV7-9,TRBJ1-1,.,.,CASSDSMLPGALNTEAFF,TGTGCCAGCAGCGATTCAATGTTGCCAGGGGCATTAAACACTGAAGCTTTCTTT
TRBV7-9,TRBJ2-5,few,TRBD2,CAIPGGLMTQYF,TGTGCCATCCCGGGGGGGCTTATGACCCAGTACTTC
TRBV24-1,TRBJ2-1,few,.,CATSDPVLSYNEQFF,TGTGCCACCAGTGATCCCGTGCTCTCCTACAATGAGCAGTTCTTC
TRBV5-1,TRBJ2-2,many,TRBD2,CASSPRLAGHTGELFF,TGCGCCAGCAGCCCCAGACTAGCGGGGCACACCGGGGAGCTGTTTTTT
TRBV6-2/TRBV6-3,TRBJ2-3,few,TRBD2,CASSYGHSGGADTQYF,TGTGCCAGCAGTTACGGTCATAGCGGGGGGGCAGATACGCAGTATTTT
TRBV5-6,TRBJ2-7,.,TRBD2,CASSLIATSGGKREQYF,TGTGCCAGCAGCTTGATCGCCACTAGCGGGGGGAAACGCGAGCAGTACTTC
TRBV7-7,TRBJ2-5,many,.,CASSLRRGSEETQYF,TGTGCCAGCAGCTTACGCCGGGGGTCCGAAGAGACCCAGTACTTC
TRBV24-1,TRBJ2-3,.,.,CATSDLGETDTQYF,TGTGCCACCAGTGATTTGGGGGAAACAGATACGCAGTATTTT
TRBV7-2,TRBJ2-5,.,.,CASSLSGGLLQETQYF,TGTGCCAGCAGCTTAAGTGGCGGCCTCCTCCAAGAGACCCAGTACTTC
TRBV28,TRBJ2-2,many,.,CASSFRARGTGELFF,TGTGCCAGCAGTTTTCGGGCCAGAGGCACCGGGGAGCTGTTTTTT
TRBV24-1,TRBJ1-5,.,.,CATSDWEGQPQHF,TGTGCCACCAGTGATTGGGAGGGTCAGCCCCAGCATTTT
TRBV7-2,TRBJ2-3,few,.,CASSSQAGFTDTQYF,TGTGCCAGCAGCTCCCAGGCGGGGTTCACAGATACGCAGTATTTT
TRBV4-3,TRBJ1-2,few,.,CASSQDWLQGGAGYGYTF,TGCGCCAGCAGCCAAGATTGGCTGCAAGGGGGGGCCGGATATGGCTACACCTTC
TRBV7-9,TRBJ2-1,few,.,CASSPASRDGPFF,TGTGCCAGCAGCCCCGCATCCCGGGACGGTCCATTCTTC
TRBV5-4,TRBJ2-5,.,.,CASRTYEGRETQYF,TGTGCCAGCCGAACCTACGAGGGCCGAGAGACCCAGTACTTC
TRBV20-1,TRBJ1-2,.,TRBD1,CSATNPVGQGSLSNYGYTF,TGCAGTGCTACCAACCCCGTAGGACAGGGGAGTCTATCTAACTATGGCTACACCTTC
TRBV5-1,TRBJ1-4,few,.,CASKQQDEKLFF,TGCGCCAGCAAGCAGCAGGATGAAAAACTGTTTTTT
TRBV5-1,TRBJ2-5,many,.,CASSLLGPETQYF,TGCGCCAGCAGCTTGTTGGGGCCGGAGACCCAGTACTTC
TRBV6-5,TRBJ2-3,.,TRBD2,CASSPLAGGSDTQYF,TGTGCCAGCAGCCCTCTTGCGGGGGGTTCAGATACGCAGTATTTT
TRBV18,TRBJ2-5,.,.,CASSLGPAWASETQYF,TGTGCCAGCTCCCTCGGGCCCGCCTGGGCTTCGGAGACCCAGTACTTC
TRBV11-2,TRBJ2-5,many,.,CASSLVAPQETQYF,TGTGCCAGCAGCTTAGTCGCACCCCAAGAGACCCAGTACTTC
TRBV12-3/TRBV12-4,TRBJ1-4,few,.,CASSSPLGGIEKLFF,TGTGCCAGCAGTTCCCCGCTAGGGGGGATTGAAAAACTGTTTTTT
TRBV6-5,TRBJ1-2,.,.,CASSYFTGWGYTF,TGTGCCAGCAGTTACTTCACAGGGTGGGGCTACACCTTC
TRBV20-1,TRBJ2-1,.,.,CSAGRGTVNEQFF,TGCAGTGCTGGGAGGGGGACGGTCAATGAGCAGTTCTTC
TRBV4-1,TRBJ2-5,.,TRBD2,CASSQVFRGGETQYF,TGCGCCAGCAGCCAAGTTTTCCGCGGGGGGGAGACCCAGTACTTC
TRBV5-1,TRBJ2-2,.,.,CASSFRTGMNTGELFF,TGCGCCAGCAGCTTCCGGACTGGGATGAACACCGGGGAGCTGTTTTTT
TRBV28,TRBJ2-5,.,.,CASMTPGLQETQYF,TGTGCCAGTATGACCCCGGGACTCCAAGAGACCCAGTACTTC
TRBV5-6,TRBJ2-6,many,.,CASRRTGGANVLTF,TGTGCCAGCAGACGAACTGGTGGGGCCAACGTCCTGACTTTC
TRBV7-2,TRBJ1-3,few,TRBD1,CASSWRQGSSGNTIYF,TGTGCCAGCAGCTGGCGACAGGGGTCCTCTGGAAACACCATATATTTT
TRBV15,TRBJ2-5,few,.,CATNPRDYQETQYF,TGTGCCACCAACCCCCGGGACTACCAAGAGACCCAGTACTTC
TRBV27,TRBJ2-7,few,.,CASSLSGGPPGEQYF,TGTGCCAGCAGTTTAAGTGGGGGCCCTCCGGGCGAGCAGTACTTC
TRBV5-6,TRBJ2-2,.,.,CASSLQPKYTGELFF,TGTGCCAGCAGCCTACAACCTAAATACACCGGGGAGCTGTTTTTT
TRBV5-1,TRBJ2-7,.,.,CASSFWGGPSYEQYF,TGCGCCAGCAGCTTTTGGGGGGGGCCGTCCTACGAGCAGTACTTC
TRBV15,TRBJ2-7,.,.,CATSRERTRSYEQYF,TGTGCCACCAGCAGAGAACGGACGCGATCCTACGAGCAGTACTTC
TRBV7-2,TRBJ1-2,.,.,CASSLGGRGGYTF,TGTGCCAGCAGCTTAGGAGGCCGGGGAGGCTACACCTTC
TRBV5-1,TRBJ2-1,many,TRBD1,CASSLATGPGQANNEQFF,TGCGCCAGCAGCTTGGCCACGGGGCCGGGACAGGCGAACAATGAGCAGTTCTTC
TRBV7-9,TRBJ1-4,.,.,CASSGVGGLTNEKLFF,TGTGCCAGCAGCGGCGTGGGCGGACTAACTAATGAAAAACTGTTTTTT
TRBV4-1,TRBJ2-1,.,.,CASSQESGREQFF,TGCGCCAGCAGCCAGGAATCAGGGCGTGAGCAGTTCTTC